The clone carrying this T cell receptor (beta chain) was seen repeatedly, ten times or more. The target antigen is unknown. V lost 1 base, J lost 6 bases, and 6 bases lay in between. Germline CDR1 SEHNR, CDR2 FQNEAQ (reference sequence). The CDR3 covers 12 residues. Clinical symptoms, serum thyroxine, TRAb, thyroid ultrasound and orbital computed tomography determined diagnosis. These data originate in a study of Graves' ophthalmopathy and Graves' hyperthyroidism. Study outcomes and limitations: Clonotypes were expanded in thyroid at above 0.001 frequency, and most also appeared in blood.

Amplifying from RNA transcripts, the study obtained TCR beta CDR3 regions. Following a first-round RT-PCR that used HTBI primers, a second-round multiplex PCR was carried out. Each CDR3 protein gets one entry after TCRdb re-called the multiplex PCR reads with MiXCR. The sample yields 650,000 to 900,000 distinct CDR3 sequences, roughly 40% seen once. This clonotype was obtained from an adult man with Graves' ophthalmopathy. The chain employs TRBV7-9 and TRBJ1-2; D unclear. Sequencing used peripheral blood. CDR3 in amino acids: CASSLGHNGYTF. DNA for the CDR3: TGTGCCAGCAGCTTAGGCCACAATGGCTACACCTTC.